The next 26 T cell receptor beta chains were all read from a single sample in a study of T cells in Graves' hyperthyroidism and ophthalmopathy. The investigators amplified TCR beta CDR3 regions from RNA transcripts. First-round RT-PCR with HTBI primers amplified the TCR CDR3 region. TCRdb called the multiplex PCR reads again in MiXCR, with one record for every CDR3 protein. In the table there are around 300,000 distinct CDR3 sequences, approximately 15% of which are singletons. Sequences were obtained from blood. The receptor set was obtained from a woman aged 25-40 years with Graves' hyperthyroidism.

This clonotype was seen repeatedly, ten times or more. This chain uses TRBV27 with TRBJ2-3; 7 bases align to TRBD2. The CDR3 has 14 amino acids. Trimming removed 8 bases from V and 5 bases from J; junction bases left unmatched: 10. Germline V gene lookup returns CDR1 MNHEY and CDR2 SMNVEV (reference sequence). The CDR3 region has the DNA TGTGCCAGCTCGGACCGGGGGAGGGGAGATACGCAGTATTTT. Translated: CASSDRGRGDTQYF.

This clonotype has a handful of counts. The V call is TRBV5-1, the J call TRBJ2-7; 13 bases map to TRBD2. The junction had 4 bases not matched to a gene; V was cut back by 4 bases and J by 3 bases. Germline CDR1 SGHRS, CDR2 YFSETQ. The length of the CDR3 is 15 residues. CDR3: CASSVGLAGVYEQYF. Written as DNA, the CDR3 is TGCGCCAGCAGCGTAGGACTAGCGGGAGTCTACGAGCAGTACTTC.

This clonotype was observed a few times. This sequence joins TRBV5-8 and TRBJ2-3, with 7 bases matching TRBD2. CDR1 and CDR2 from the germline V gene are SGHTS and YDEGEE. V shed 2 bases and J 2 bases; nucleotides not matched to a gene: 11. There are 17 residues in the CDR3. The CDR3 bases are TGTGCCAGCAGCTTCTCATTCCTAGCGGTGGACACAGATACGCAGTATTTT. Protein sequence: CASSFSFLAVDTDTQYF.

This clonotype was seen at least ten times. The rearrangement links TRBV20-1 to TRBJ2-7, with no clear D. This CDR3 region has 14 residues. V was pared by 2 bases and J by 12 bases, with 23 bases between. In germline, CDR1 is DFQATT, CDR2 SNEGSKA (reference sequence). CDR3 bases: TGCAGTGCTAGATTCATGGCGGTGCAACAATCCCTGTACTTC. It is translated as CSARFMAVQQSLYF.

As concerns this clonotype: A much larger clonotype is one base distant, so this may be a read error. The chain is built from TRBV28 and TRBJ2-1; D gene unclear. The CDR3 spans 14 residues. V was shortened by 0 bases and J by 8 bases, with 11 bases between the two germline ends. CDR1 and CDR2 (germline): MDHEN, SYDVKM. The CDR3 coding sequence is TGTGCCAGCAGTTTATGGCCAGGTAACGATGAGCAGTTCTTC. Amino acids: CASSLWPGNDEQFF.

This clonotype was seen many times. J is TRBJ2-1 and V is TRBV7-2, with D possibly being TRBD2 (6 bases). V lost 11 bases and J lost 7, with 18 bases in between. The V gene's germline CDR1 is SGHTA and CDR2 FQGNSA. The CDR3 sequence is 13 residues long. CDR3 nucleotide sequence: TGTGCCGGGGCTTTAGCGGCCAAGAATGAGCAGTTCTTC. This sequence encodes CAGALAAKNEQFF.

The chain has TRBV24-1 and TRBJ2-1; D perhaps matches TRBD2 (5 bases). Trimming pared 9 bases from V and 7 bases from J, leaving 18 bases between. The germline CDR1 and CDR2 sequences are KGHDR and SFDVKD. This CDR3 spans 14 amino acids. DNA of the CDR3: TGTGCCACCTCGGGTTCCATGGACTGGAATGAGCAGTTCTTC. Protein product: CATSGSMDWNEQFF.

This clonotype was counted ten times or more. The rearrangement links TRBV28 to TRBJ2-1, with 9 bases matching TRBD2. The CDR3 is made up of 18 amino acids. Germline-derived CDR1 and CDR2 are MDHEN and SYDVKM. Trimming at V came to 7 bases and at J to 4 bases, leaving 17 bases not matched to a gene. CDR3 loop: CASTSLGGGGGPYNEQFF. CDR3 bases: TGTGCCAGCACCTCTCTTGGGGGCGGGGGGGGACCTTACAATGAGCAGTTCTTC. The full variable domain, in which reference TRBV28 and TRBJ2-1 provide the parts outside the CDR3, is DVKVTQSSRYLVKRTGEKVFLECVQDMDHENMFWYRQDPGLGLRLIYFSYDVKMKEKGDIPEGYSVSREKKERFSLILESASTNQTSMYLCASTSLGGGGGPYNEQFFGPGTRLTVL.

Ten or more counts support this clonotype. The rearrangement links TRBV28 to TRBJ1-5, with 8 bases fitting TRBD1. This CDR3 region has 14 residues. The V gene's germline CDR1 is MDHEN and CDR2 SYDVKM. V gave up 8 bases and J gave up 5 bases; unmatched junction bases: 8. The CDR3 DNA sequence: TGTGCCAGCCGAACCCAACAGGGGGATCAGCCCCAGCATTTT. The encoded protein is CASRTQQGDQPQHF.

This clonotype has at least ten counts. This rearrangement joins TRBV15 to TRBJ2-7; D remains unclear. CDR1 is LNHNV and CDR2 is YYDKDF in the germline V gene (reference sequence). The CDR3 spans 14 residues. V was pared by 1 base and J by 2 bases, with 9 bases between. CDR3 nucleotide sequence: TGTGCCACCAGCAGAGGAGTGGCGGCCTACGAGCAGTACTTC. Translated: CATSRGVAAYEQYF.

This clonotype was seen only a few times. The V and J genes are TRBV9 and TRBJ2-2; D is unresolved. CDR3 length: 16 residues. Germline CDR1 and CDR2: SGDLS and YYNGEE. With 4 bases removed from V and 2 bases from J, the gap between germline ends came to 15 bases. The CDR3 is CASSPLGLVNTGELFF. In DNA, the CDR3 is TGTGCCAGCAGCCCCCTCGGGCTGGTAAACACCGGGGAGCTGTTTTTT.

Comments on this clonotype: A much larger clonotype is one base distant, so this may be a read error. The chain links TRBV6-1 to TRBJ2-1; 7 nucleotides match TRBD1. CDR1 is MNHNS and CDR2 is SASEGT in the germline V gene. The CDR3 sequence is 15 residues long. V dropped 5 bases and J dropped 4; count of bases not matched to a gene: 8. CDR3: CASSKLDRRYNEQFF. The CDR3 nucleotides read TGTGCCAGCAGTAAATTGGACAGGCGATACAATGAGCAGTTCTTC.

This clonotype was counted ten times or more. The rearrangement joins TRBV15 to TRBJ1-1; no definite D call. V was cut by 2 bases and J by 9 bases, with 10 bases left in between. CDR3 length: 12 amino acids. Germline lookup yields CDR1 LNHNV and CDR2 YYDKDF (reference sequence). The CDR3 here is CATSRLRDQAFF. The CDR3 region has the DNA TGTGCCACCAGCAGATTACGGGATCAAGCTTTCTTT.

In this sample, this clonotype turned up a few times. This CDR3 is CASRPSGTYEQYF. CDR3 in DNA: TGTGCCAGCCGGCCTAGCGGTACTTACGAGCAGTACTTC. V usage is TRBV14 and J usage is TRBJ2-7; 7 positions match TRBD2. The CDR3 contains 13 residues. V gave up 8 bases and J gave up 4 bases; unmatched junction bases: 8. The V gene's germline CDR1 is SGHDN and CDR2 FVKESK.

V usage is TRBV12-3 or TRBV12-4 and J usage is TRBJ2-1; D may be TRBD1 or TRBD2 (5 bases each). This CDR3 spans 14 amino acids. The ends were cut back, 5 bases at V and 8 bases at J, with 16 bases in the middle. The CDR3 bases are TGTGCCAGCAGTAACAAGAGGGGTAGGGATGAGCAGTTCTTC. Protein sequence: CASSNKRGRDEQFF.

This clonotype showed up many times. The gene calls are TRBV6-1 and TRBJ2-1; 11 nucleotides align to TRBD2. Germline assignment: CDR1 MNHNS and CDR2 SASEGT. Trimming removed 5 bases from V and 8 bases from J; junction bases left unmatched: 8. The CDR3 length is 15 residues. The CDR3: CASSLRTSGSDEQFF. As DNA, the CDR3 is TGTGCCAGCAGTCTTAGAACTAGCGGGAGTGATGAGCAGTTCTTC.

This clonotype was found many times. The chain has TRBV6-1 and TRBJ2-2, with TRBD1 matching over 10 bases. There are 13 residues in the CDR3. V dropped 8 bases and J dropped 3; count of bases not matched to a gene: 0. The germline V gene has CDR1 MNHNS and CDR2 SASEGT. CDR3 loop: CASGTGDTGELFF. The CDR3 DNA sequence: TGTGCCAGCGGGACAGGGGACACCGGGGAGCTGTTTTTT.

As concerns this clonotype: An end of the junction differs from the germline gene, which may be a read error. The CDR3 region has the DNA TGCGCCAGCAGCTCCGGGACAGAAAATGATAAACTGTTTTTT. Translation gives CASSSGTENDKLFF. The V call is TRBV5-1, the J call TRBJ1-4; 7 bases line up with TRBD1. This CDR3 has 14 amino acids. CDR1 and CDR2 (germline): SGHRS, YFSETQ.

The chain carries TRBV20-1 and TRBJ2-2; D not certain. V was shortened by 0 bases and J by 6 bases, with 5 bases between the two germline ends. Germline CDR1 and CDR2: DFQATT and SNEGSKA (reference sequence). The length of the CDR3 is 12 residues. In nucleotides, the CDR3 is TGCAGTGCTAGAGATGACGCCGGGGAGCTGTTTTTT. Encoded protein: CSARDDAGELFF.

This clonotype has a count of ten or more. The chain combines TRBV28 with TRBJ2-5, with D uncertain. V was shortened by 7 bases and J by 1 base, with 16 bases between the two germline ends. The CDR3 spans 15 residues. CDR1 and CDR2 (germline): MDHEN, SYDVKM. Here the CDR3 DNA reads TGTGCCAGCACCCGACGGGTAGGGTTCCAAGAGACCCAGTACTTC. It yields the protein CASTRRVGFQETQYF. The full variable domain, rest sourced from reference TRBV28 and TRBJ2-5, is DVKVTQSSRYLVKRTGEKVFLECVQDMDHENMFWYRQDPGLGLRLIYFSYDVKMKEKGDIPEGYSVSREKKERFSLILESASTNQTSMYLCASTRRVGFQETQYFGPGTRLLVL.

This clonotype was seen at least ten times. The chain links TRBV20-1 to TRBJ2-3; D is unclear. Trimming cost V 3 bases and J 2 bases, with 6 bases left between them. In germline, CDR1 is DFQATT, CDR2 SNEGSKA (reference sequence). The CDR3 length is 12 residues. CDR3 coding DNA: TGCAGTGCTAGTTCTGCCACAGATACGCAGTATTTT. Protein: CSASSATDTQYF.

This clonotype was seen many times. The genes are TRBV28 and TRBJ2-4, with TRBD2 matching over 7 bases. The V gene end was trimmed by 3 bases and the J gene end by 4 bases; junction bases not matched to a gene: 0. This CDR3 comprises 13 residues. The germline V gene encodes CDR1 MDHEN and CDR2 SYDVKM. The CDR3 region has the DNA TGTGCCAGCAGTTTGCGGGAGAAAAACATTCAGTACTTC. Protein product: CASSLREKNIQYF. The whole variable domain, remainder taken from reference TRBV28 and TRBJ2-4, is DVKVTQSSRYLVKRTGEKVFLECVQDMDHENMFWYRQDPGLGLRLIYFSYDVKMKEKGDIPEGYSVSREKKERFSLILESASTNQTSMYLCASSLREKNIQYFGAGTRLSVL.

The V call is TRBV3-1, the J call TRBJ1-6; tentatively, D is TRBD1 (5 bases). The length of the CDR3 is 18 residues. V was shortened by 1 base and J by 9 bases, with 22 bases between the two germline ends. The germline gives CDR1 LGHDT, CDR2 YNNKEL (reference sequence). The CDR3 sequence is CASSQGTDGTLRVSPLHF. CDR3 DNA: TGTGCCAGCAGCCAAGGGACGGACGGGACTCTAAGAGTTTCACCCCTCCACTTT.

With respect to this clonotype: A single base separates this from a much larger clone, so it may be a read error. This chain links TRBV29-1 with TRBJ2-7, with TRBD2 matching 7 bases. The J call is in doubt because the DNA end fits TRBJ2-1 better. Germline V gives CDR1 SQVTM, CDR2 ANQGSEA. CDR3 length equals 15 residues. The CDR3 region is CSASDPGGSSYEQFF. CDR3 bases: TGCAGCGCCTCGGATCCGGGGGGAAGCTCCTACGAGCAGTTCTTC.

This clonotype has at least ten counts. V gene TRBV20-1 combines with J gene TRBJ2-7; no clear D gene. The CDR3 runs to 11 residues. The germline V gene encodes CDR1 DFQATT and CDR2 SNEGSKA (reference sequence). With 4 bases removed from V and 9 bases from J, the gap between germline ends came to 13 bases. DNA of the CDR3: TGCAGTGCTACCGCTAAGCTCGCGCAGTACTTC. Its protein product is CSATAKLAQYF.

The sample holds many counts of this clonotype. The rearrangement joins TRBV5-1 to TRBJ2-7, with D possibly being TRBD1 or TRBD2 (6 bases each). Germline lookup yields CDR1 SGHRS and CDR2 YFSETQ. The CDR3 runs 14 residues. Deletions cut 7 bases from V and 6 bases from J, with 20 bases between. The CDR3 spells CASGEAAPGAEQYF. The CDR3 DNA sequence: TGCGCCAGCGGTGAGGCAGCCCCGGGGGCCGAGCAGTACTTC.